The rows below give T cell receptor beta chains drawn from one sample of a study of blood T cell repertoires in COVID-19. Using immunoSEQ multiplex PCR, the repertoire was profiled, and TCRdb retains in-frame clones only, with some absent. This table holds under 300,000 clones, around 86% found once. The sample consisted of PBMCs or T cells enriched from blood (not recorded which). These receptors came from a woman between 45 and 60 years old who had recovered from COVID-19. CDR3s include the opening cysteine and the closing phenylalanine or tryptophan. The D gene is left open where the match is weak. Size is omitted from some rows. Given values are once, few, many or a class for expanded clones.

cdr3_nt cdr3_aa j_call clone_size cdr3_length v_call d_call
TGTGCCAGCAGCCAACCCGACAGGAATAATGAAAAACTGTTTTTT CASSQPDRNNEKLFF TRBJ1-4 NA 15 TRBV3-1/TRBV3-2 NA
TGTGCCAGCAGCACAGGGAATGATGAAGATACGCAGTATTTT CASSTGNDEDTQYF TRBJ2-3 NA 14 TRBV11-3 NA
TGTGCCTGGAGTCAACCTGACATTTATGGCTACACCTTC CAWSQPDIYGYTF TRBJ1-2 once 13 TRBV30 NA
TGTGCCAGCAGCTTTTCTAGCGGCAAGTACGAGCAGTACTTC CASSFSSGKYEQYF TRBJ2-7 NA 14 TRBV7-2 TRBD2
TGTGCCAGCAGCGTACCGGGACTAGCGTTTGAGCAGTTCTTC CASSVPGLAFEQFF TRBJ2-1 NA 14 TRBV28 TRBD2
TGTGCCAGCAGCTTAGCTCAGGGGAGTTGGACTGAAGCTTTCTTT CASSLAQGSWTEAFF TRBJ1-1 NA 15 TRBV7-8 NA
TGTGCCAGCAGCCTTCCGAGCTATGGCTACACCTTC CASSLPSYGYTF TRBJ1-2 NA 12 TRBV28 NA
TGTGTCAGCAGCTTGTCGGGGGGGAGCTATGGCTACACCTTC CVSSLSGGSYGYTF TRBJ1-2 NA 14 TRBV5-4 NA
TGTGCCAGTAGTAGGGACAGCCCAGGGAGCTACGAGCAGTACTTC CASSRDSPGSYEQYF TRBJ2-7 NA 15 TRBV19 TRBD1
TGTGCCAGTAGTATCCGGACAGGGGGCGATTGGTCTCAGCCCCAGCATTTT CASSIRTGGDWSQPQHF TRBJ1-5 NA 17 TRBV19 TRBD1
TGTGCCAGCAGCCAAGAGAGGCTAGCGGACGGTACGAAGCAGTACTTC CASSQERLADGTKQYF TRBJ2-7 few 16 TRBV4-2 TRBD2
TGCGCCAGCAGCTTGTGGGAGGGCTACGCAATGAACACTGAAGCTTTCTTT CASSLWEGYAMNTEAFF TRBJ1-1 NA 17 TRBV5-1 NA
TGTGCCAGCAGCACCCTTAGCGGGAGCTCCTACAATGAGCAGTTCTTC CASSTLSGSSYNEQFF TRBJ2-1 NA 16 TRBV9 TRBD2
TGTGCCTGGAGTGAGGGAGGGACAAATCAGCCCCAGCATTTT CAWSEGGTNQPQHF TRBJ1-5 NA 14 TRBV30 NA
TGTGCCAGCAGCTCCCGCGAGGGTGGTACGCAGTATTTT CASSSREGGTQYF TRBJ2-3 NA 13 TRBV7-2 NA
TGTGCCAGCAGCCCCCGACAGGCAAATAATTCACCCCTCCACTTT CASSPRQANNSPLHF TRBJ1-6 NA 15 TRBV7-8 NA
TGTGCCAGCACAACTACGACTAGCATGAATGAGCAGTTCTTC CASTTTTSMNEQFF TRBJ2-1 NA 14 TRBV18 TRBD2
TGTGCCAGCAGCATCGATCGCGGCAGTCGGGAGACCCAGTACTTC CASSIDRGSRETQYF TRBJ2-5 NA 15 TRBV7-2 NA